This paragraph reports one TCR beta chain. Its antigen is still unknown. CDR1 is LGHDT and CDR2 is YNNKEL in the germline V gene (reference sequence). The V and J ends lost 3 bases and 9 bases, in that order; junction bases with no gene match: 12. This CDR3 region has 16 residues. This sample is part of a study of response to subunit inactivated influenza vaccine. Points from the study as a whole: Seasonal influenza vaccination, on each occasion, was suggested by the authors to recruit few new T cells.

Each CDR3 protein gets one entry after TCRdb re-called the RT-PCR reads with MiXCR. Here the sample spans approximately 500,000 distinct CDR3 sequences, around 15% being singletons. Sequencing was performed on PBMCs from blood, taken 11 to 12 days after vaccination. The origin of this receptor is a man between 50 and 59 years old who received an inactivated influenza vaccine. The V and J genes are TRBV3-1 and TRBJ2-7; TRBD1 agrees at 12 bases. The CDR3 coding sequence is TGTGCCAGCAGCCAGACATCCGGGACAGGGGGCGCAGCGCAGTACTTC. Protein sequence: CASSQTSGTGGAAQYF.